This TCR beta chain was recorded in a study of shared clonotypes between healthy human individuals. Study-level information: Two women and a few men aged 18 to 49 made up the donors. Notes on the study in general: All-four-donor shared clonotypes had higher generation probabilities than non-shared clonotypes did.

The germline V gene has CDR1 SGHDT and CDR2 YYEEEE. V was clipped by 3 bases and J by 1 base, with 4 bases between them. This CDR3 region has 12 residues. The naive CD8 population came from CD45RO-negative cells selected for CCR7, without terminally differentiated effector memory CD45RA+ cells. None of the donors, who were healthy HIV-negative adults, had recently had acute infections or vaccinations. Generated by immunoSEQ multiplex PCR, the TCRdb table keeps only in-frame clones and is missing some. The sample lists about 2 million clones; about 95% were seen once. As for this clone: The antigen remains undetermined.

V usage is TRBV5-6 and J usage is TRBJ1-1; D is ambiguous. Sequenced input: naive CD8+ T cells sorted from blood. The receptor was derived from a man in his late teens or twenties in good health. Here the CDR3 reads CASSWTNTEAFF. CDR3 DNA: TGTGCCAGCAGCTGGACGAACACTGAAGCTTTCTTT.